The rows below give T cell receptor beta chains drawn from one sample of a study of beta chain features in type 1 diabetes. Only in-frame clones appear in the TCRdb table, and some are missing; sequencing was by immunoSEQ multiplex PCR. The profile shows about 280,000 clones, 15% of them singletons. Specimen: naive CD4+ T cells from blood. Source of these receptors: a man aged 18 to 30 with type 1 diabetes. CDR3s include the opening cysteine and the closing phenylalanine or tryptophan. The D gene is left open where the match is weak. Only some rows state a clone size, as once, few, many or a class for expanded clones.

V gene	J gene	D gene	clone size	CDR3 length	CDR3 protein	CDR3 DNA
TRBV5-6	TRBJ1-2	-	-	14	CASSLLRLNYGYTF	TGTGCCAGCAGCTTGTTGCGCCTTAACTATGGCTACACCTTC
TRBV5-1	TRBJ2-5	TRBD1	-	14	CASSLGTGEETQYF	TGCGCCAGCAGCTTGGGGACAGGGGAGGAGACCCAGTACTTC
TRBV30	TRBJ1-3	-	-	13	CAWSVISGNTIYF	TGTGCCTGGAGTGTAATCAGTGGAAACACCATATATTTT
TRBV9	TRBJ1-2	-	few	12	CASTVTSYGYTF	TGTGCCAGCACCGTAACTAGCTATGGCTACACCTTC
TRBV28	TRBJ2-5	TRBD2	few	15	CASSLGTSGAQTQYF	TGTGCCAGCAGCTTAGGGACTAGCGGGGCCCAGACCCAGTACTTC
TRBV28	TRBJ2-1	-	few	12	CASSFMDGKQFF	TGTGCCAGCAGTTTCATGGACGGGAAGCAGTTCTTC
TRBV5-4	TRBJ1-2	-	few	15	CASSSKQGYNYGYTF	TGTGCCAGCAGCTCGAAGCAGGGGTACAACTATGGCTACACCTTC
TRBV18	TRBJ2-6	-	-	16	CASSPPATSGANVLTF	TGTGCCAGCTCACCACCAGCCACCTCTGGGGCCAACGTCCTGACTTTC
TRBV7-9	TRBJ1-5	-	few	14	CASGTGHSNQPQHF	TGTGCCAGCGGAACAGGACATAGCAATCAGCCCCAGCATTTT
TRBV18	TRBJ1-4	TRBD1	few	24	CASSPRILPLGPRQGQDPNEKLFF	TGTGCCAGCTCACCAAGGATTTTGCCATTGGGACCGCGACAGGGACAAGACCCAAATGAAAAACTGTTTTTT
TRBV5-4	TRBJ2-1	-	few	16	CASSPGGALREDEQFF	TGTGCCAGCAGCCCTGGAGGGGCATTGCGTGAGGATGAGCAGTTCTTC
TRBV2	TRBJ2-3	-	few	13	CASHSGNADTQYF	TGTGCCAGCCATAGCGGAAACGCAGATACGCAGTATTTT
TRBV7-6	TRBJ2-7	TRBD2	-	17	CASSNPWTSGGAYEQYF	TGTGCCAGCAGCAATCCATGGACTAGCGGGGGTGCCTACGAGCAGTACTTC
TRBV27	TRBJ2-1	TRBD1	few	16	CASSSHADRDYNEQFF	TGTGCCAGCAGTTCGCACGCCGACAGGGATTACAATGAGCAGTTCTTC
TRBV30	TRBJ1-1	-	few	14	CAWLREGWITEAFF	TGTGCCTGGCTTCGGGAAGGGTGGATAACTGAAGCTTTCTTT
TRBV5-6	TRBJ2-7	-	-	15	CASRGLRAGSNEQYF	TGTGCCAGCAGGGGACTCCGGGCAGGGAGCAACGAGCAGTACTTC
TRBV7-9	TRBJ1-2	-	-	17	CASSLRGGNSANYGYTF	TGTGCCAGCAGCCTGCGTGGAGGCAACTCAGCTAACTATGGCTACACCTTC
TRBV29-1	TRBJ2-2	-	-	13	CSVEVANTGELFF	TGCAGCGTTGAAGTGGCAAACACCGGGGAGCTGTTTTTT
TRBV30	TRBJ1-1	-	few	13	CAWSVRGATEAFF	TGTGCCTGGAGTGTACGGGGGGCTACTGAAGCTTTCTTT
TRBV20-1	TRBJ2-1	-	-	11	CSALRGNEQFF	TGCAGTGCCCTCCGGGGGAATGAGCAGTTCTTC
TRBV5-1	TRBJ2-7	TRBD1	-	14	CASSRGQGPYEQYF	TGCGCCAGCAGCCGGGGACAGGGGCCCTACGAGCAGTACTTC
TRBV6-5	TRBJ2-1	-	-	14	CASSYSNRYNEQFF	TGTGCCAGCAGTTACTCGAACAGATACAATGAGCAGTTCTTC
TRBV6-5	TRBJ2-7	TRBD1	-	13	CASSEGQIDEQYF	TGTGCCAGCAGTGAGGGACAGATCGACGAGCAGTACTTC
TRBV10-3	TRBJ2-1	TRBD2	few	14	CAIKAGGNYNEQFF	TGTGCCATCAAGGCGGGAGGGAACTACAATGAGCAGTTCTTC
TRBV7-9	TRBJ2-6	-	-	14	CAGGKISGANVLTF	TGTGCCGGAGGGAAGATCTCTGGGGCCAACGTCCTGACTTTC
TRBV9	TRBJ2-1	-	-	15	CASSPRGFVTDEQFF	TGTGCCAGCAGCCCCCGGGGTTTCGTTACAGATGAGCAGTTCTTC
TRBV7-9	TRBJ1-1	-	-	13	CASSLQTNTEAFF	TGTGCCAGCAGCTTACAGACAAACACTGAAGCTTTCTTT
TRBV18	TRBJ1-1	TRBD1	few	13	CASAKEGTGQAFF	TGTGCCAGCGCGAAGGAAGGGACAGGCCAAGCTTTCTTT
TRBV30	TRBJ1-1	-	few	10	CASTGGEAFF	TGTGCCTCTACCGGGGGTGAAGCTTTCTTT